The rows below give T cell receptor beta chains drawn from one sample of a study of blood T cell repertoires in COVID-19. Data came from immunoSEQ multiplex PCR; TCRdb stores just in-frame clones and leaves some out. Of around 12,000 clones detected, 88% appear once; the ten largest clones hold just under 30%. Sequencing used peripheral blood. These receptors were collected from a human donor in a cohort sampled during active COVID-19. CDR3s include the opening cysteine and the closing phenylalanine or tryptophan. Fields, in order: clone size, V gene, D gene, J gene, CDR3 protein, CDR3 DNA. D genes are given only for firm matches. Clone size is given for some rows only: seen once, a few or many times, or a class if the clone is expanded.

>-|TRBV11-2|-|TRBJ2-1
CASSLCSHHRGPANEQFF
TGTGCCAGCAGCTTATGTAGCCACCATCGGGGTCCAGCAAATGAGCAGTTCTTC
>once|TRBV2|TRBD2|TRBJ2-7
CASHWGGDEQYF
TGTGCCAGTCATTGGGGGGGAGACGAGCAGTACTTC
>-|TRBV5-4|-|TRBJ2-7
CASSLVGSPEQYF
TGTGCCAGCAGCTTGGTCGGTAGCCCCGAGCAGTACTTC
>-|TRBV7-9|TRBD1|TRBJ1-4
CASSSAHRKGQLHLFF
TGTGCCAGCAGCTCAGCTCACAGAAAGGGACAGCTGCATCTGTTTTTT
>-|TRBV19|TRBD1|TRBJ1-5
CASATGQSIGPQHF
TGTGCCAGCGCCACGGGACAGTCAATCGGACCCCAGCATTTT
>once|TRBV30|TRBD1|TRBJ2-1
CAGSGTGGYNEQFF
TGTGCCGGCTCCGGGACAGGGGGTTACAATGAGCAGTTCTTC
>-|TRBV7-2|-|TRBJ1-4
CASSLAAWNEKLFF
TGTGCCAGCAGCTTAGCAGCATGGAATGAAAAACTGTTTTTT
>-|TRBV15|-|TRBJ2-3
CATSREGRSTDTQYF
TGTGCCACCAGCAGAGAGGGCAGGTCCACAGATACGCAGTATTTT
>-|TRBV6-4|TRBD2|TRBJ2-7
CASSGGTSAGYEQYF
TGTGCCAGCAGTGGGGGGACTAGCGCAGGCTACGAGCAGTACTTC
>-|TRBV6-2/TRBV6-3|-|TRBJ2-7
CASSRPTRASSYEQYF
TGTGCCAGCAGTCGCCCCACTAGGGCGAGCTCCTACGAGCAGTACTTC
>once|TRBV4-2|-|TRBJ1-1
CASSQDTGEAFF
TGTGCCAGCAGCCAAGATACAGGAGAAGCTTTCTTT
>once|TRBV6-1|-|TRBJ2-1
CASSEGSSYNEQFF
TGTGCCAGCAGTGAAGGGAGCTCCTACAATGAGCAGTTCTTC
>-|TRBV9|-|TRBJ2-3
CASSLTGVTDTQYF
TGTGCCAGCAGCCTCACGGGAGTAACAGATACGCAGTATTTT
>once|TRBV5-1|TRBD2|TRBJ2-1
CASSSVGLAGDEQFF
TGCGCCAGCAGCTCCGTGGGACTAGCTGGGGATGAGCAGTTCTTC
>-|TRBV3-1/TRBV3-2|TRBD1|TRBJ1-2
CASSHTPGGTDYGYTF
TGTGCCAGCAGCCATACACCCGGCGGGACAGACTATGGCTACACCTTC